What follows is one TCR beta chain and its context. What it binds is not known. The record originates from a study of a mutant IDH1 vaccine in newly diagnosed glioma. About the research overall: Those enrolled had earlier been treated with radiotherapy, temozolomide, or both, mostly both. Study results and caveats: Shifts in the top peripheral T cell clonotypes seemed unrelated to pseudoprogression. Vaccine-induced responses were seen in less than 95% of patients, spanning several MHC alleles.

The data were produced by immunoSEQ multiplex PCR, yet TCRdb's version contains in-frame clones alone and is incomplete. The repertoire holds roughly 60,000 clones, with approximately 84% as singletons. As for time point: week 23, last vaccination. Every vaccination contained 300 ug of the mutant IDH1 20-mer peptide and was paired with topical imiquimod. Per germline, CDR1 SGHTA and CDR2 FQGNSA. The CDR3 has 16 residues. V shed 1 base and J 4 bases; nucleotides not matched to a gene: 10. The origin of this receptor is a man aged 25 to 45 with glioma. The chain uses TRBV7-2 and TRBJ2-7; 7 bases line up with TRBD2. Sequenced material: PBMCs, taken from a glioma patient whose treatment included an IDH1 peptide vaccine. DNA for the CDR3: TGTGCCAGCAGCTTAGTGTCGAGCAGGGAGGGATACGAGCAGTACTTC. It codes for CASSLVSSREGYEQYF. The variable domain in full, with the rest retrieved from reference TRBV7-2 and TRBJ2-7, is GAGVSQSPSNKVTEKGKDVELRCDPISGHTALYWYRQSLGQGLEFLIYFQGNSAPDKSGLPSDRFSAERTGGSVSTLTIQRTQQEDSAVYLCASSLVSSREGYEQYFGPGTRLTVT.